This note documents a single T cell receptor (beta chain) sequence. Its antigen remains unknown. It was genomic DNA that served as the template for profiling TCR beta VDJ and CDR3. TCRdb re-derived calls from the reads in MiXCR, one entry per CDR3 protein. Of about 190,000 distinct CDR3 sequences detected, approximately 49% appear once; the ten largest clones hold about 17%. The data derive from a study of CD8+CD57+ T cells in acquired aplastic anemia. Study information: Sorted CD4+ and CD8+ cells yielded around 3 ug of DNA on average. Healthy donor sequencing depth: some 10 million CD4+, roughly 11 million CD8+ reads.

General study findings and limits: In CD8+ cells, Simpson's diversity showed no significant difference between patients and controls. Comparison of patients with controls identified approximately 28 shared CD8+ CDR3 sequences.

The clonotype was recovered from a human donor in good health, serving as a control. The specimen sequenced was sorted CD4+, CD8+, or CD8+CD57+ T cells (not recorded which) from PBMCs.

Here the CDR3 reads CASSLAPAPYEQYF. In DNA form, the CDR3 reads TGTGCCAGCAGCTTAGCACCCGCACCCTACGAGCAGTACTTC. The gene calls are TRBV7-2 and TRBJ2-7; D not certain. CDR3 length equals 14 residues. From germline, CDR1 is SGHTA and CDR2 FQGNSA. V gave up 0 bases and J gave up 2 bases, with 8 bases separating them.